The TCR beta chain under discussion was sequenced for a study of blood T cell repertoires in COVID-19. As for the study in general: The study drew acute and convalescent COVID-19 samples from the United States, Italy and Spain. The cDNA or gDNA used as material had been derived from T cells, B-cell-depleted T cells, or PBMCs.

Under the authors' procedure: Estimation of nucleated cell counts was performed using reference gene primer amplification. This table comes from immunoSEQ multiplex PCR, and its TCRdb copy is limited to in-frame clones, with some not included. V, J and clone size are taken as reported in that table, and D and trimming were inferred from the DNA itself. The sample includes around 150,000 clones, 80% to 85% of them seen just once. The CDR3 runs to 13 residues. V gave up 5 bases and J gave up 4 bases, with 9 bases separating them. Germline-derived CDR1 and CDR2 are LNHDA and SQIVND (reference sequence).

Material: peripheral blood. This TCR was sampled from a woman in her fifties or sixties with acute or convalescent COVID-19. The chain couples TRBV19 to TRBJ1-5, with no clear D. In nucleotides, the CDR3 is TGTGCCAGTAGTGACGCCGGGAATCAGCCCCAGCATTTT. This sequence encodes CASSDAGNQPQHF.